The entry that follows covers one TCR beta chain sequence. The antigen remains undetermined. A single record per CDR3 protein comes from TCRdb applying MiXCR to the RT-PCR reads. Seen here are about 540,000 distinct CDR3 sequences, roughly 15% observed once, and the top ten hold 8.5% to 14%. The data stem from a study of response to subunit inactivated influenza vaccine. Study results and limitations: Authors suggested few new T cells are recruited by each seasonal influenza vaccination.

Trimming left V 3 bases short and J 2 bases short, with 13 bases between. This CDR3 comprises 14 residues. The germline V gene encodes CDR1 DFQATT and CDR2 SNEGSKA (reference sequence). This specimen consisted of PBMCs from blood, obtained approximately 13 days after vaccination. This sequence joins TRBV20-1 and TRBJ1-2, with D unclear. This clonotype was sampled from a man aged 45-60 years who received an inactivated influenza vaccine. The DNA for the CDR3 is TGCAGTGCTAGTGGAGGTCCAGGAAACTATGGCTACACCTTC. It specifies CSASGGPGNYGYTF.